A single sample is the source of the 19 T cell receptor beta chains below, sequenced in a study of T cells in Graves' hyperthyroidism and ophthalmopathy (dated by TCRdb to about 2019). Libraries were prepared through multiplex PCR. Data came from an Illumina HiSeq 2000. The TCR beta CDR3 regions were amplified from RNA transcripts. For the first round of RT-PCR on the TCR CDR3, the HTBI primer set was used together with the Qiagen OneStep RT-PCR kit. TCRdb's own reprocessing of the public reads used fastp at Q25 and MiXCR and kept productive beta chains. Here each entry gathers all rows of one CDR3 protein and keeps the most common genes and DNA. The sample table contains 300,000 to 450,000 distinct CDR3 sequences; only one count was recorded for 20% to 30% of them. About 73% of the sample goes to the ten largest clones. The sequenced sample consisted of blood. All receptors derive from a man aged 45-60 years with Graves' hyperthyroidism.

The chain joins TRBV28 to TRBJ2-1; 9 bases fit TRBD1. This CDR3 spans 15 amino acids. The J segment lost 8 bases and the V segment lost 2 bases, leaving 7 bases of the junction unmatched. Germline CDR1 is MDHEN and CDR2 is SYDVKM. CDR3 protein: CASSLSGTGKDEQFF. The CDR3 DNA sequence: TGTGCCAGCAGTTTAAGCGGGACAGGGAAGGATGAGCAGTTCTTC.

This clonotype was observed a few times. The rearrangement links TRBV6-2 or TRBV6-3 to TRBJ2-3, with a weak D call TRBD2 (6 bases). Germline V gene data show CDR1 as MNHEY and CDR2 as SVGEGT. Trimming shortened V by 3 bases and J by 3 bases, and 10 bases separated the two germline ends. The CDR3 spans 14 residues. The CDR3 sequence is CASSYSGATDTQYF. The CDR3 DNA reads as TGTGCCAGCAGTTATTCGGGAGCAACAGATACGCAGTATTTT.

The chain combines TRBV30 with TRBJ2-1; 10 bases are shared with TRBD2. The trim removed 2 bases at V and 6 bases at J, leaving 7 bases unmatched. This CDR3 comprises 15 residues. Per the germline V gene, CDR1 is GTSNPN and CDR2 is SVGIG (reference sequence). DNA for the CDR3: TGTGCCTGGAGTCCCGCTAGCGGGAGACCCAATGAGCAGTTCTTC. It is translated as CAWSPASGRPNEQFF.

This clonotype was recorded at least ten times. The gene calls are TRBV2 and TRBJ2-2; D uncertain. V was shortened by 5 bases and J by 1 base, with 14 bases between the two germline ends. CDR1 is SNHLY and CDR2 is FYNNEI in the germline V gene. The CDR3 spans 16 residues. This chain's CDR3 is CASSRTRTENTGELFF. The CDR3 DNA reads TGTGCCAGCAGTCGAACGCGCACAGAGAACACCGGGGAGCTGTTTTTT.

The rearrangement uses TRBV20-1 and TRBJ1-2, with D perhaps matching TRBD1 (5 bases). Trimming took off 2 bases at V and 4 bases at J, with 23 bases between the two ends. Germline V lookup: CDR1 DFQATT, CDR2 SNEGSKA (reference sequence). CDR3 size: 17 residues. Written as DNA, the CDR3 is TGCAGTGCTAGAAACTATCAGGTCGGGGCAGCGACCTATGGCTACACCTTC. As protein: CSARNYQVGAATYGYTF.

The chain joins TRBV28 to TRBJ2-5; 7 bases fit TRBD1. The length of the CDR3 is 15 residues. V lost 5 bases and J lost 5; bases outside the gene matches: 11. Germline values: CDR1 MDHEN, CDR2 SYDVKM. DNA for the CDR3: TGTGCCAGCAGTAGAGTAGGACAGGCCGGCGAGACCCAGTACTTC. It translates to CASSRVGQAGETQYF.

This rearrangement joins TRBV13 to TRBJ1-4, with a weak D call TRBD1 (5 bases). Germline V gives CDR1 PRHDT, CDR2 FYEKMQ (reference sequence). V was clipped by 5 bases and J by 8 bases, with 15 bases between them. CDR3 length: 14 amino acids. In DNA, the CDR3 is TGTGCCAGCAGCACGACAGCGCCGCGAGAAAAACTGTTTTTT. Translated, it gives CASSTTAPREKLFF.

The sample holds a few counts of this clonotype. This chain uses TRBV5-1 with TRBJ2-7; 8 nucleotides line up with TRBD2. The CDR3 covers 15 residues. Germline-derived CDR1 and CDR2 are SGHRS and YFSETQ. V lost 1 base, J lost 1 base, and 4 bases stayed unmatched. This chain's CDR3 is CASSLNGGRSYEQYF. The DNA of the CDR3 is TGCGCCAGCAGCTTGAATGGCGGGAGGTCCTACGAGCAGTACTTC.

The chain recombines TRBV12-3 or TRBV12-4 with TRBJ1-2; D remains ambiguous. The V end was cut by 0 bases, the J end by 6 bases, with 14 bases between. There are 15 residues in the CDR3. This CDR3 reads CASSLAPRDTHGYTF. In DNA, the CDR3 is TGTGCCAGCAGTTTAGCCCCCCGAGACACCCATGGCTACACCTTC.

The rearrangement joins TRBV3-1 to TRBJ1-2; D might be TRBD1 (5 bases). V was trimmed by 4 bases and J by 4 bases, leaving 10 bases between them. CDR3 size: 13 residues. Germline lookup yields CDR1 LGHDT and CDR2 YNNKEL (reference sequence). In DNA form, the CDR3 reads TGTGCCAGCAGCCCGGGGACCCTCTATGGCTACACCTTC. The encoded protein is CASSPGTLYGYTF.

This clonotype occurred many times. This chain connects TRBV7-2 to TRBJ2-3; 11 positions match TRBD2. This CDR3 has 17 amino acids. Germline CDR1 and CDR2: SGHTA and FQGNSA. The V segment lost 5 bases and the J segment 1 base; nucleotides outside the gene matches: 8. The CDR3 coding sequence is TGTGCCAGCAGCCTAAATACGGGACTAGCGGGCACAGATACGCAGTATTTT. This codes for CASSLNTGLAGTDTQYF.

The V gene is TRBV24-1, the J gene TRBJ2-1; TRBD2 is a possible D gene (6 bases). From germline, CDR1 is KGHDR and CDR2 SFDVKD. V lost 3 bases to trimming and J lost 0 bases, with 8 bases between them. The CDR3 totals 15 residues. The chain's CDR3 is CATSDAGPSYNEQFF. CDR3 DNA: TGTGCCACCAGTGATGCGGGGCCCTCCTACAATGAGCAGTTCTTC.

The chain employs TRBV27 and TRBJ2-7; weak D call: TRBD2 (5 bases). The V end was cut by 4 bases, the J end by 7 bases, with 11 bases between. The CDR3 sequence is 12 residues long. Per germline, CDR1 MNHEY and CDR2 SMNVEV (reference sequence). CDR3 region: CASSSPPGEQYF. The CDR3, as DNA: TGTGCCAGCAGTTCCCCTCCGGGGGAGCAGTACTTC.

This clonotype came up a few times. The rearrangement joins TRBV9 to TRBJ2-1; 12 bases map to TRBD2. The CDR3 is made up of 14 amino acids. V gave up 2 bases and J gave up 8 bases; unmatched junction bases: 2. Germline V gives CDR1 SGDLS, CDR2 YYNGEE. The chain's CDR3 is CASSVGLAGYEQFF. In DNA form, the CDR3 reads TGTGCCAGCAGCGTCGGACTAGCGGGATATGAGCAGTTCTTC.

In this sample, this clonotype turned up a few times. The chain has TRBV6-2 or TRBV6-3 and TRBJ1-1; a possible D gene is TRBD1 (5 bases). Germline CDR1 and CDR2: MNHEY and SVGEGT. CDR3 length equals 15 residues. The V gene lost 2 bases and the J gene lost 3 bases, with 13 bases spanning the gap. DNA of the CDR3: TGTGCCAGCAGTTACAACTTCGGGGGTGACACTGAAGCTTTCTTT. Its protein is CASSYNFGGDTEAFF.

Many counts were recorded for this clonotype. The chain joins TRBV3-1 to TRBJ2-7, with 12 bases lining up with TRBD2. The length of the CDR3 is 16 residues. Trimming removed 4 bases from V and 0 bases from J; junction bases left unmatched: 4. Per germline, CDR1 LGHDT and CDR2 YNNKEL (reference sequence). Here the CDR3 reads CASSLKTSGSSYEQYF. The DNA for the CDR3 is TGTGCCAGCAGCCTAAAGACTAGCGGGAGCTCCTACGAGCAGTACTTC.

In its sample, this clonotype was seen many times. This chain connects TRBV6-1 to TRBJ2-5; D is perhaps TRBD1 or TRBD2 (7 bases each). Per germline, CDR1 MNHNS and CDR2 SASEGT. The CDR3 has 13 residues. The V end was cut by 7 bases, the J end by 9 bases, with 18 bases between. CDR3 sequence (DNA): TGTGCCAGCACCCCGCAGGGGGGGGGAGCCCAGTACTTC. It specifies CASTPQGGGAQYF.

The chain employs TRBV19 and TRBJ2-3; weak D call: TRBD2 (6 bases). In germline, CDR1 is LNHDA, CDR2 SQIVND (reference sequence). This CDR3 region has 15 residues. The V end was cut by 6 bases, the J end by 1 base, with 14 bases between. CDR3 coding DNA: TGTGCCAGTAGGATAAATTGGGGGGGCACAGATACGCAGTATTTT. This translates into CASRINWGGTDTQYF.

This clonotype was seen a few times. The V call is TRBV3-1, the J call TRBJ1-4, with D perhaps TRBD1 (5 bases). Trimming took 5 bases from V and 7 from J, leaving 11 bases between them. This CDR3 has 13 amino acids. The germline CDR1 and CDR2 sequences are LGHDT and YNNKEL (reference sequence). DNA of the CDR3: TGTGCCAGCAGCGACCGGGACGGTGAAAAACTGTTTTTT. This translates into CASSDRDGEKLFF. The full variable domain, rest sourced from reference TRBV3-1 and TRBJ1-4, is DTAVSQTPKYLVTQMGNDKSIKCEQNLGHDTMYWYKQDSKKFLKIMFSYNNKELIINETVPNRFSPKSPDKAHLNLHINSLELGDSAVYFCASSDRDGEKLFFGSGTQLSVL.